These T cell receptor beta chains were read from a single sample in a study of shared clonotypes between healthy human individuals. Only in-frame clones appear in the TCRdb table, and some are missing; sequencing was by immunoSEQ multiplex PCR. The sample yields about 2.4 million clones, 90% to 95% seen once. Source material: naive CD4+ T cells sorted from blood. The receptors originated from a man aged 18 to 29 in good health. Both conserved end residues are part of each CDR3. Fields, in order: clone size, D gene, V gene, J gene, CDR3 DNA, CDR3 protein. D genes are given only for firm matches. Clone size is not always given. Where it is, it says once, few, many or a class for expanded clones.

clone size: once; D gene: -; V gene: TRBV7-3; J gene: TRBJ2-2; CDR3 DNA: TGTGCCAGCAGCTCGGTCGGCGGGGAGCTGTTTTTT; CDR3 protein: CASSSVGGELFF
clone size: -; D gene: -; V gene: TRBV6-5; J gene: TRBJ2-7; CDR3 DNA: TGTGCCAGCAGTTACATGCGTCGGGGCGAGCAGTACTTC; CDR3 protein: CASSYMRRGEQYF
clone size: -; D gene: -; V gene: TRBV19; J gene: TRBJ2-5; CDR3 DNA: TGTGCCAGTAGTATACGGGGCTGGTACCAAGAGACCCAGTACTTC; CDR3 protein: CASSIRGWYQETQYF
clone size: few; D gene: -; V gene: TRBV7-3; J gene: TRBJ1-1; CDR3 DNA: TGTGCCACGGGACACCCGAACACTGAAGCTTTCTTT; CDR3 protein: CATGHPNTEAFF
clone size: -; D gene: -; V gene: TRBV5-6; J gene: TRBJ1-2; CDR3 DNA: TGTGCCAGCAGCCTTAGACGGGATAACTATGGCTACACCTTC; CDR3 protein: CASSLRRDNYGYTF
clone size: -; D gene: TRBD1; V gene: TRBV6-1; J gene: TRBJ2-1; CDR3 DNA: TGTGCCAGCAGTGGACAGGGTAACAATGAGCAGTTCTTC; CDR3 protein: CASSGQGNNEQFF
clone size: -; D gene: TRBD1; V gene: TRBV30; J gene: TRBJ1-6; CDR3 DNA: TGTGCCTGGACAGGGGGCTTTTATAATTCACCCCTCCACTTT; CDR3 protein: CAWTGGFYNSPLHF
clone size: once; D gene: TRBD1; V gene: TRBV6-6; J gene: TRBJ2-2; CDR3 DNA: TGTGCCAGCAGTTACTCTGGACAGGACACCGGGGAGCTGTTTTTT; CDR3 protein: CASSYSGQDTGELFF
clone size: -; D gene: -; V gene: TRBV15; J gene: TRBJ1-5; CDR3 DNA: TGTGCCACCAGCACCGTGGGGGGGAATCAGCCCCAGCATTTT; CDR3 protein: CATSTVGGNQPQHF
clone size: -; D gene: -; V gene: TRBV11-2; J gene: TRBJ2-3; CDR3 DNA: TGTGCCAGCAGCCGCGCGGGCCGGGACACAGATACGCAGTATTTT; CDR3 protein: CASSRAGRDTDTQYF
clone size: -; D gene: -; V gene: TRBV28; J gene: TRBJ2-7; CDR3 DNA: TGTGCCAGCAGCTTCGCCGTGGGAGGATCCGAGCAGTACTTC; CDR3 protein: CASSFAVGGSEQYF
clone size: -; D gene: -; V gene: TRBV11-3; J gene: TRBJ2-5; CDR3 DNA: TGTGCCAGCAGCTTAGGACGGGGAAATGGAGAGACCCAGTACTTC; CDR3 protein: CASSLGRGNGETQYF
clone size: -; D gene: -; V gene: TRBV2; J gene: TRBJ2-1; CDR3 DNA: TGTGCCAGCAGTGAGGGGGCCACGGAGTTCTTC; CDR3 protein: CASSEGATEFF
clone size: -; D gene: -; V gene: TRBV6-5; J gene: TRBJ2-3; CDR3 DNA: TGTGCCAGCAGTACCAGGGGGGCAGATACGCAGTATTTT; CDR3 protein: CASSTRGADTQYF
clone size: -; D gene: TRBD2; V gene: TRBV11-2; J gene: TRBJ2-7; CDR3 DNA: TGTGCCAGCAGCTTAGGGCCCGGGGGGAGTGCCTACGAGCAGTACTTC; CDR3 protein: CASSLGPGGSAYEQYF
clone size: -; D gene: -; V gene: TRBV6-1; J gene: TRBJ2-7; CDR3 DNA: TGTGCCAGCAGTCAGGGTCTGGCCTACGAGCAGTACTTC; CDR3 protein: CASSQGLAYEQYF
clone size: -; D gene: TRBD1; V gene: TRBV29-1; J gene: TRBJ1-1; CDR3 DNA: TGCAGCGTGAACAGGGGGAGCACTGAAGCTTTCTTT; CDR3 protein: CSVNRGSTEAFF
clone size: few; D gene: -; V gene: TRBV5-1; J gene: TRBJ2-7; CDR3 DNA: TGCGCCAGCAGCTTGGAAGGGGGCTACGAGCAGTACTTC; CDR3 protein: CASSLEGGYEQYF
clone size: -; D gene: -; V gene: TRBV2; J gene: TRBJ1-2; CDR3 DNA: TGTGCCAGCAAACGGGCGGGATACTATGGCTACACCTTC; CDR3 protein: CASKRAGYYGYTF
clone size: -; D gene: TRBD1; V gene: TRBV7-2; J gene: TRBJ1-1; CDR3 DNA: TGTGCCAGCAGCAAAAAACAGGGGGGCGGCACTGAAGCTTTCTTT; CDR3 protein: CASSKKQGGGTEAFF
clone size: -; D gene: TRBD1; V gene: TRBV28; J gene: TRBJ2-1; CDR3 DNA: TGTGCCAGCAGCCCGGACAGGGGGCACAACAATGAGCAGTTCTTC; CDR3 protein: CASSPDRGHNNEQFF
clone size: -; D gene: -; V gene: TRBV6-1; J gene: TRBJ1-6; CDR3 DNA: TGTGCCAGCAAAATACAGGGCGATAATTCACCCCTCCACTTT; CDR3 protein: CASKIQGDNSPLHF
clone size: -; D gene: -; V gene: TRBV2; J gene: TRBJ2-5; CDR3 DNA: TGTGCCAGCAGTGGGTACGGGGGCCAAGAGACCCAGTACTTC; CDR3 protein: CASSGYGGQETQYF
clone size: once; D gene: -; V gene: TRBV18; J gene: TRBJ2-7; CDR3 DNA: TGTGCCAGCTCACCTCCGCAGATTAGCTCCTACGAGCAGTACTTC; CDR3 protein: CASSPPQISSYEQYF
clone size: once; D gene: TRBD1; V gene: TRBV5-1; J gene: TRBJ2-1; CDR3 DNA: TGCGCCAGCAGCCCTCAACCGCAGGACAGGGGGCTTAATGAGCAGTTCTTC; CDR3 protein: CASSPQPQDRGLNEQFF
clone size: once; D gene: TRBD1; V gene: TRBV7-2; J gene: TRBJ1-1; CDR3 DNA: TGTGCCAGCAGCACCCACCTCCAGGGGGCGAACACTGAAGCTTTCTTT; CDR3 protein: CASSTHLQGANTEAFF
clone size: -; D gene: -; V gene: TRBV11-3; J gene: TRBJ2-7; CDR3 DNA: TGTGCCAGCAGCTTAAAGGGGCTCGAGCAGTACTTC; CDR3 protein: CASSLKGLEQYF
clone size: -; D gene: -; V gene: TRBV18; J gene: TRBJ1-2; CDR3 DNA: TGTGCCAGCTCACCTATCGAGGGGACCTATGGCTACACCTTC; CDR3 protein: CASSPIEGTYGYTF
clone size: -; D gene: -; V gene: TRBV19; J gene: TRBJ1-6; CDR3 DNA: TGTGCCAGTAGTACAAGCTCCTATAATTCACCCCTCCACTTT; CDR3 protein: CASSTSSYNSPLHF
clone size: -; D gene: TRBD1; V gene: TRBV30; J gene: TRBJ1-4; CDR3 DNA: TGTGCCTTGTTACAGGGGCCTAATGAAAAACTGTTTTTT; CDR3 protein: CALLQGPNEKLFF
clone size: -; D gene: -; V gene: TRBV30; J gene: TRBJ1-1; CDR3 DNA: TGTGCCTGGAGTGTTGGGGGTAACACTGAAGCTTTCTTT; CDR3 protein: CAWSVGGNTEAFF
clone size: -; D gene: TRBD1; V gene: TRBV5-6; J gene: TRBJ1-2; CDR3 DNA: TGTGCCAGCAGCCGTCAAGGGGGCCTTAACTATGGCTACACCTTC; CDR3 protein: CASSRQGGLNYGYTF
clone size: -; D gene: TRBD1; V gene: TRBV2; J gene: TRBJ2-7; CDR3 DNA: TGTGCCAGCAGTGAAAGGGTTGGGACAGGGGCCTACGAGCAGTACTTC; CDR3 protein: CASSERVGTGAYEQYF
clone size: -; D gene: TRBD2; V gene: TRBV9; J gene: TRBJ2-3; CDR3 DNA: TGTGCCAGCAGCGTAGGGTCTAGCGGGGCCTACACAGATACGCAGTATTTT; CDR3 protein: CASSVGSSGAYTDTQYF
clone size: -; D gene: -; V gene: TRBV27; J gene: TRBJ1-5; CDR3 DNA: TGTGCCAGCAGTCCAGAGGGGGGAAGCAATCAGCCCCAGCATTTT; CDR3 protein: CASSPEGGSNQPQHF
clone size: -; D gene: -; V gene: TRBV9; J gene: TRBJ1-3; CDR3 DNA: TGTGCCAGCAGCGTTCTCGGCAGCTCTGGAAACACCATATATTTT; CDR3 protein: CASSVLGSSGNTIYF
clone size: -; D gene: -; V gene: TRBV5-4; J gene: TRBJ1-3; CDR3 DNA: TGTGCCAGCAGCTTGGACAGCTCTGGAAACACCATATATTTT; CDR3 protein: CASSLDSSGNTIYF
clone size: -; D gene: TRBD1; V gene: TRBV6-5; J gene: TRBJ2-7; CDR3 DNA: TGTGCCAGCAGAGGATACAGGGGTCCCTACGAGCAGTACTTC; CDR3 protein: CASRGYRGPYEQYF
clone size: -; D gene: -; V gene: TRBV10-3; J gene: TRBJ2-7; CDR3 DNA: TGTGCCATCAGTGATAGGTCCGAGCAGTACTTC; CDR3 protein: CAISDRSEQYF
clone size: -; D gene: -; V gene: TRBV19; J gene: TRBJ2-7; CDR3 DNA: TGTGCCAGTAGCCGACGAGCTGGGACCTACGAGCAGTACTTC; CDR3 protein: CASSRRAGTYEQYF
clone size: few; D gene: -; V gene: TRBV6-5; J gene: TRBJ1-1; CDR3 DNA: TGTGCCAGCAGGGCACGAGCGAACACTGAAGCTTTCTTT; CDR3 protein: CASRARANTEAFF
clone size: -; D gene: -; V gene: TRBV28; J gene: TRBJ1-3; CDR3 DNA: TGTGCCAGCAGTTTAGTAGCCCCAGGCTCTGGAAACACCATATATTTT; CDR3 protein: CASSLVAPGSGNTIYF
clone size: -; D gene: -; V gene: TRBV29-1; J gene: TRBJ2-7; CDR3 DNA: TGCAGCGTTGAAGAAGGGGCCTACGAGCAGTACTTC; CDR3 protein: CSVEEGAYEQYF
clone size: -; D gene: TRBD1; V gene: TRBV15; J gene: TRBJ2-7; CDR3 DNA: TGTGCCACCAGCAGAGGTCGACAGGGCACCTACGAGCAGTACTTC; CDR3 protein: CATSRGRQGTYEQYF
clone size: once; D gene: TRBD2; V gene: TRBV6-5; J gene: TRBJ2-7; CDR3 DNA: TGTGCCAGCAGTTACGGAAGCGGGGGTACTTACGAGCAGTACTTC; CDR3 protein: CASSYGSGGTYEQYF
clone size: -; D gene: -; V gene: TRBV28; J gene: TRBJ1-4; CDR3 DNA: TGTGCCAGCACGGGCTCCGTAATGGGGGGAAAACTGTTTTTT; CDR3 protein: CASTGSVMGGKLFF
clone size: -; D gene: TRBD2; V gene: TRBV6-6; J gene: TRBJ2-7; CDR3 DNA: TGTGCCAGCAGTTACTCGATAGCGGGAGGGGCCTACGAGCAGTACTTC; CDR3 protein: CASSYSIAGGAYEQYF
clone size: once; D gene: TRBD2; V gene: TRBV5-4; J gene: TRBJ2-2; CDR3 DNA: TGTGCCAGCAGCTTGGATGCGGGAGCCTCCGGGGAGCTGTTTTTT; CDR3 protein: CASSLDAGASGELFF
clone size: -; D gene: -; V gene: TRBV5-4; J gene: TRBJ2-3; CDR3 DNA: TGTGCCAGCAGCTTGGCCGGACAGCTAAAGCGACCAGATACGCAGTATTTT; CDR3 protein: CASSLAGQLKRPDTQYF
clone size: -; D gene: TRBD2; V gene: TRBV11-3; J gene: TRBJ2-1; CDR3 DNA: TGTGCCAGCAGCTTACGGGGGGTTACCTACAATGAGCAGTTCTTC; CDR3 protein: CASSLRGVTYNEQFF
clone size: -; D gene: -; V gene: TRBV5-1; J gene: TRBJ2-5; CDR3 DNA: TGCGCCAGCACGGATGCTGCCCCCCAAGAGACCCAGTACTTC; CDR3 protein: CASTDAAPQETQYF
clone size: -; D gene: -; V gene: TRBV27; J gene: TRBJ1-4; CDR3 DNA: TGTGCCAGCAGTTCCCTCCCGTTTGCTAATGAAAAACTGTTTTTT; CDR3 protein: CASSSLPFANEKLFF
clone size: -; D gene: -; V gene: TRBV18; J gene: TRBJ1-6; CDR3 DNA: TGTGCCAGCTCACCCTCCCGAGGGGTAGGCTCACCCCTCCACTTT; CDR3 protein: CASSPSRGVGSPLHF
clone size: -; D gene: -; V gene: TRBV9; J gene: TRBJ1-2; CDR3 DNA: TGTGCCAGCAGCGAAAGTCTGGTAGGTGGCTACACCTTC; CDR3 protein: CASSESLVGGYTF
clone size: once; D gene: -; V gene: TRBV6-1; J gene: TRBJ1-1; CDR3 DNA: TGTGCCAGCAGTGAACTCGGGCCGAACACTGAAGCTTTCTTT; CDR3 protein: CASSELGPNTEAFF
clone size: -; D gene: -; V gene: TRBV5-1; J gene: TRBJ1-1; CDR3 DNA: TGCGCCAGCAGCCCCGGTGGGAACACTGAAGCTTTCTTT; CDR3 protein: CASSPGGNTEAFF
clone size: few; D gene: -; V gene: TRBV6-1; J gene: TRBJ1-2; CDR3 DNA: TGTGCCAGTCACCTTTTTGGCTATGGCTACACCTTC; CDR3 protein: CASHLFGYGYTF